Listed below are T cell receptor beta chains from one sample, sequenced in a study of blood T cell repertoires in COVID-19. The data were produced by immunoSEQ multiplex PCR, yet TCRdb's version contains in-frame clones alone and is incomplete. Of a few hundred thousand clones listed, 80% to 90% are singletons. Sequencing was performed on PBMCs or T cells enriched from blood (not recorded which). All receptors derive from a woman aged 40-49 years with acute COVID-19. Each CDR3 is given with its conserved first and last residue. The D gene is left open where the match is weak. Clone size, where shown, is once, few, many, or a class for clones that have expanded.

v_gene: TRBV5-1; abundance: once; j_gene: TRBJ1-1; d_gene: TRBD1; CDR3aa: CASLPLQGTNTEAFF; CDR3nt: TGCGCCAGTCTCCCCCTACAGGGGACGAACACTGAAGCTTTCTTT
v_gene: TRBV7-3; abundance: NA; j_gene: TRBJ1-1; d_gene: NA; CDR3aa: CASSTRGATEAFF; CDR3nt: TGTGCCAGCAGCACCCGGGGGGCCACTGAAGCTTTCTTT
v_gene: TRBV2; abundance: NA; j_gene: TRBJ1-2; d_gene: NA; CDR3aa: CASSGDSYGYTF; CDR3nt: TGTGCCAGCAGTGGCGATAGCTATGGCTACACCTTC
v_gene: TRBV5-1; abundance: NA; j_gene: TRBJ2-7; d_gene: TRBD1; CDR3aa: CASETGTGGYEQYF; CDR3nt: TGCGCCAGTGAGACCGGGACAGGGGGCTACGAGCAGTACTTC
v_gene: TRBV15; abundance: NA; j_gene: TRBJ2-7; d_gene: NA; CDR3aa: CATSRDKHGYEQYF; CDR3nt: TGTGCCACCAGCAGAGATAAGCACGGCTACGAGCAGTACTTC
v_gene: TRBV27; abundance: NA; j_gene: TRBJ2-7; d_gene: NA; CDR3aa: CASSLSYEQYF; CDR3nt: TGTGCCAGCAGTCTGTCCTACGAGCAGTACTTC
v_gene: TRBV14; abundance: NA; j_gene: TRBJ2-7; d_gene: NA; CDR3aa: CASSQGRSAYEQYF; CDR3nt: TGTGCCAGCAGCCAAGGTCGCAGTGCCTACGAGCAGTACTTC
v_gene: TRBV7-9; abundance: few; j_gene: TRBJ1-2; d_gene: NA; CDR3aa: CASSFHGDLSF; CDR3nt: TGTGCCAGCAGCTTCCATGGTGATTTGAGTTTC
v_gene: TRBV19; abundance: NA; j_gene: TRBJ2-1; d_gene: NA; CDR3aa: CASSRQGGNEQFF; CDR3nt: TGTGCCAGTAGTAGACAGGGAGGCAATGAGCAGTTCTTC
v_gene: TRBV7-6; abundance: NA; j_gene: TRBJ2-3; d_gene: NA; CDR3aa: CASRQTRGRGDTQYF; CDR3nt: TGTGCCAGCAGACAAACGCGGGGCAGGGGGGATACGCAGTATTTT
v_gene: TRBV19; abundance: NA; j_gene: TRBJ2-1; d_gene: TRBD1; CDR3aa: CASSIMRTGMSNEQFF; CDR3nt: TGTGCCAGTAGTATAATGAGGACAGGGATGAGCAATGAGCAGTTCTTC
v_gene: TRBV5-4; abundance: NA; j_gene: TRBJ2-3; d_gene: NA; CDR3aa: CASSPRTESTDTQYF; CDR3nt: TGTGCCAGCAGCCCCAGGACAGAGAGCACAGATACGCAGTATTTT
v_gene: TRBV19; abundance: NA; j_gene: TRBJ2-1; d_gene: TRBD2; CDR3aa: CASSIKTSGIQFF; CDR3nt: TGTGCCAGTAGTATTAAAACTAGCGGGATTCAGTTCTTC
v_gene: TRBV3-1/TRBV3-2; abundance: NA; j_gene: TRBJ1-1; d_gene: NA; CDR3aa: CASSPTRTAYYTEAFF; CDR3nt: TGTGCCAGCAGCCCTACCCGGACAGCCTATTACACTGAAGCTTTCTTT
v_gene: TRBV18; abundance: NA; j_gene: TRBJ1-5; d_gene: TRBD1; CDR3aa: CASSPPGRGPQPQHF; CDR3nt: TGTGCCAGCTCACCACCGGGCAGGGGGCCTCAGCCCCAGCATTTT
v_gene: TRBV30; abundance: once; j_gene: TRBJ2-1; d_gene: NA; CDR3aa: CAWSEGAGTNEQFF; CDR3nt: TGTGCCTGGAGTGAAGGAGCAGGGACTAATGAGCAGTTCTTC
v_gene: TRBV7-3; abundance: once; j_gene: TRBJ2-1; d_gene: NA; CDR3aa: CASSLTGSNNEQFF; CDR3nt: TGTGCCAGCAGCTTAACGGGCAGTAACAATGAGCAGTTCTTC